These 2 T cell receptor beta chains share one sample of origin, sequenced in a study of shared clonotypes between healthy human individuals. The table came from immunoSEQ multiplex PCR; TCRdb's copy has only in-frame clones and leaves some out. The sample consists of about 2.4 million clones, roughly 93% of them appearing once. The source material was naive CD4+ T cells from PBMCs. Subset defined: CD45RA+ positively selected. The receptors were sampled from a man between 18 and 35 years old in good health. Some clones in this sample may be carry-over from other donors' samples.

The chain employs TRBV7-8 and TRBJ2-2; 11 bases map to TRBD2. V dropped 6 bases and J dropped 7; count of bases not matched to a gene: 10. The CDR3 is 16 amino acids. Looked up from germline, CDR1 is SGHVS and CDR2 is FQNEAQ. This CDR3 reads CASSKNRGLADGELFF. CDR3 DNA sequence: TGTGCCAGCAGTAAGAACAGGGGACTAGCGGACGGGGAGCTGTTTTTT. Full variable domain (remainder filled in from reference TRBV7-8 and TRBJ2-2): GAGVSQSPRYKVAKRGQDVALRCDPISGHVSLFWYQQALGQGPEFLTYFQNEAQLDKSGLPSDRFFAERPEGSVSTLKIQRTQQEDSAVYLCASSKNRGLADGELFFGEGSRLTVL.

This chain uses TRBV11-1 with TRBJ2-5, with 10 bases lining up with TRBD1. The CDR3 loop spans 13 amino acids. The J segment lost 5 bases and the V segment lost 5 bases, leaving 2 bases of the junction unmatched. CDR1 is SGHAT, CDR2 FQDESV, per germline (reference sequence). The CDR3 DNA follows: TGTGCCAGCAGCCAGGACAGGGGGGAGACCCAGTACTTC. Protein product: CASSQDRGETQYF. The full variable domain, rest sourced from reference TRBV11-1 and TRBJ2-5, is EAEVAQSPRYKITEKSQAVAFWCDPISGHATLYWYRQILGQGPELLVQFQDESVVDDSQLPKDRFSAERLKGVDSTLKIQPAELGDSAMYLCASSQDRGETQYFGPGTRLLVL.